The 22 T cell receptor beta chains reported below all come from one sample, sequenced in a study of cytomegalovirus exposure and HLA in healthy donors. PCR involved 60 Vbeta and 13 Jbeta primers. The data were produced by immunoSEQ multiplex PCR, yet TCRdb's version contains in-frame clones alone and is incomplete. This listing includes 150,000 to 200,000 clones. Source material: PBMCs. The receptors originated from a young woman in good health and CMV-seropositive.

The V gene is TRBV19, the J gene TRBJ2-7; 9 bases align to TRBD2. From germline, CDR1 is LNHDA and CDR2 SQIVND (reference sequence). CDR3 length equals 15 residues. J lost 5 bases, V lost 4 bases, and 9 bases had no gene match. The CDR3 sequence is CASSTLAGGPDEQYF. The CDR3 coding sequence is TGTGCCAGTAGTACCCTGGCGGGAGGGCCGGACGAGCAGTACTTC.

The V call is TRBV6-5, the J call TRBJ2-7; tentatively, D is TRBD1 (6 bases). The CDR3 length is 14 residues. Germline V gene lookup returns CDR1 MNHEY and CDR2 SVGAGI. V lost 6 bases, J lost 0 bases, and 12 bases lay in between. The CDR3 DNA reads as TGTGCCAGCAGGGGGACACGAAGCTCCTACGAGCAGTACTTC. The encoded protein is CASRGTRSSYEQYF.

This sequence joins TRBV5-6 and TRBJ1-4; D is unresolved. Trimming removed 2 bases from V and 6 bases from J, with 8 bases in between. Germline V gene data show CDR1 as SGHDT and CDR2 as YYEEEE. The CDR3 has 13 amino acids. In nucleotides, the CDR3 is TGTGCCAGCAGCTTCTCAGTGGATGAAAAACTGTTTTTT. Its protein is CASSFSVDEKLFF.

The genes are TRBV14 and TRBJ2-3; 12 positions agree with TRBD2. J lost 1 base, V lost 4 bases, and 6 bases had no gene match. Germline V lookup: CDR1 SGHDN, CDR2 FVKESK. The CDR3 spans 17 residues. The CDR3 coding sequence is TGTGCCAGCAGCCCGGGACTAGCGGGCCGTCGCACAGATACGCAGTATTTT. This gives the protein CASSPGLAGRRTDTQYF.

The V call is TRBV4-1, the J call TRBJ2-3; TRBD2 agrees at 12 bases. Unmatched junction bases numbered 4, after V lost 1 base and J lost 2 bases. Per germline, CDR1 MGHRA and CDR2 YSYEKL. CDR3 length: 17 residues. The CDR3 DNA reads as TGCGCCAGCAGCCAAGGGAGACTAGCGGGGGCCACAGATACGCAGTATTTT. Its translation is CASSQGRLAGATDTQYF.

The rearrangement uses TRBV9 and TRBJ2-1; 10 nucleotides line up with TRBD2. Germline V gene data show CDR1 as SGDLS and CDR2 as YYNGEE. The CDR3 loop spans 18 amino acids. The ends lost 4 bases at V and 0 bases at J; junction bases unmatched: 10. Here the CDR3 reads CASSFRLAGLSSYNEQFF. For the CDR3, the DNA is TGTGCCAGCAGCTTCAGACTAGCGGGCTTAAGCTCCTACAATGAGCAGTTCTTC.

The genes are TRBV5-1 and TRBJ2-7, with 13 bases that match TRBD2. This CDR3 has 17 amino acids. Germline V gene lookup returns CDR1 SGHRS and CDR2 YFSETQ. V gave up 0 bases and J gave up 6 bases; unmatched junction bases: 9. DNA for the CDR3: TGCGCCAGCAGCTTGGCCAAGACTAGCGGGGGGAATGGCGAGCAGTACTTC. Protein sequence: CASSLAKTSGGNGEQYF. Together with reference TRBV5-1 and TRBJ2-7, the CDR3 gives the full variable domain: KAGVTQTPRYLIKTRGQQVTLSCSPISGHRSVSWYQQTPGQGLQFLFEYFSETQRNKGNFPGRFSGRQFSNSRSEMNVSTLELGDSALYLCASSLAKTSGGNGEQYFGPGTRLTVT.

The chain links TRBV19 to TRBJ2-5; D is perhaps TRBD2 (6 bases). CDR3 length: 16 residues. Germline assignment: CDR1 LNHDA and CDR2 SQIVND (reference sequence). V lost 3 bases and J 2 bases, leaving 16 bases between the germline ends. CDR3 sequence: CASSIIGTGPQETQYF. As DNA, the CDR3 is TGTGCCAGTAGTATTATTGGGACTGGGCCGCAAGAGACCCAGTACTTC.

The rearrangement uses TRBV5-1 and TRBJ2-1; 16 nucleotides align to TRBD2. Germline CDR1 is SGHRS and CDR2 is YFSETQ. V was clipped by 5 bases and J by 4 bases; unmatched bases: 6. The CDR3 covers 17 residues. The CDR3, as DNA: TGCGCCAGCAGAGGGACTAGCGGGAGGGCCGGTTACAATGAGCAGTTCTTC. Encoded protein: CASRGTSGRAGYNEQFF. The whole variable domain, filled in from reference TRBV5-1 and TRBJ2-1, reads KAGVTQTPRYLIKTRGQQVTLSCSPISGHRSVSWYQQTPGQGLQFLFEYFSETQRNKGNFPGRFSGRQFSNSRSEMNVSTLELGDSALYLCASRGTSGRAGYNEQFFGPGTRLTVL.

The V and J genes are TRBV4-1 and TRBJ2-7; TRBD2 matches 7 bases. The CDR3 is made up of 15 amino acids. The V gene end was trimmed by 0 bases and the J gene end by 2 bases; junction bases not matched to a gene: 4. Germline CDR1 reads MGHRA; CDR2 reads YSYEKL. CDR3: CASSQELAVTYEQYF. In DNA, the CDR3 is TGCGCCAGCAGCCAAGAGCTAGCGGTAACCTACGAGCAGTACTTC.

Comment on this clone: The junction differs from germline at one of its ends, possibly a read error. The chain employs TRBV30 and TRBJ1-6; D call uncertain. The CDR3 has 13 amino acids. The V gene's germline CDR1 is GTSNPN and CDR2 SVGIG (reference sequence). CDR3 in DNA: TGTACCTGGAGCGCTACTGATAATTCACCCCTCCACTTT. Protein sequence: CTWSATDNSPLHF.

J is TRBJ1-1 and V is TRBV4-3, with D unresolved. Between the trimmed V and J ends, which lost 0 bases and 9 bases, there was a span of 14 bases. Germline V gives CDR1 LGHNA, CDR2 YSLEER. The CDR3 spans 14 residues. DNA for the CDR3: TGCGCCAGCAGCCAAGATCCCGGCGGCTTTAAAGCTTTCTTT. This encodes CASSQDPGGFKAFF.

This chain uses TRBV4-1 with TRBJ2-5; 12 nucleotides match TRBD2. Germline CDR1 is MGHRA and CDR2 is YSYEKL. Trimming cost V 5 bases and J 5 bases; bases outside gene matches: 9. The CDR3 covers 16 residues. Here the CDR3 DNA reads TGCGCCAGCAGCTACCAGACTAGCGGGGGAGGGGAGACCCAGTACTTC. Protein sequence: CASSYQTSGGGETQYF.

V usage is TRBV19 and J usage is TRBJ2-3, with D possibly matching TRBD2 (6 bases). Germline lookup yields CDR1 LNHDA and CDR2 SQIVND (reference sequence). V was shortened by 3 bases and J by 6 bases, with 10 bases between the two germline ends. The CDR3 runs 13 residues. The DNA of the CDR3 is TGTGCCAGTAGTATCCGGGGGAGCGATACGCAGTATTTT. Translation gives CASSIRGSDTQYF.

The chain employs TRBV14 and TRBJ2-1; the D gene is possibly TRBD2 (5 bases). CDR3 length equals 15 residues. Deletions cut 4 bases from V and 0 bases from J, with 10 bases between. The germline CDR1 and CDR2 sequences are SGHDN and FVKESK. The CDR3 region is CASSPGLFSYNEQFF. The CDR3 coding sequence is TGTGCCAGCAGCCCTGGACTGTTCTCCTACAATGAGCAGTTCTTC. Drawing the rest from reference TRBV14 and TRBJ2-1, the complete variable domain is EAGVTQFPSHSVIEKGQTVTLRCDPISGHDNLYWYRRVMGKEIKFLLHFVKESKQDESGMPNNRFLAERTGGTYSTLKVQPAELEDSGVYFCASSPGLFSYNEQFFGPGTRLTVL.

The V and J genes are TRBV7-9 and TRBJ2-5; TRBD1 aligns across 8 bases. Germline loops: CDR1 SEHNR, CDR2 FQNEAQ (reference sequence). With V trimmed by 3 bases and J by 4 bases, 1 base remained unmatched. The CDR3 length is 13 residues. CDR3 loop: CASSFTGGETQYF. CDR3 bases: TGTGCCAGCAGCTTTACAGGGGGAGAGACCCAGTACTTC.

The V call is TRBV28, the J call TRBJ2-7; D might be TRBD2 (5 bases). Germline assignment: CDR1 MDHEN and CDR2 SYDVKM. Trimming removed 5 bases from V and 2 bases from J, with 16 bases in between. The CDR3 runs to 15 residues. The CDR3 nucleotides are TGTGCCAGCAGTCCCGCTCCGGGGAATGCCTACGAGCAGTACTTC. Residues: CASSPAPGNAYEQYF. Full variable domain (rest looked up from reference TRBV28 and TRBJ2-7): DVKVTQSSRYLVKRTGEKVFLECVQDMDHENMFWYRQDPGLGLRLIYFSYDVKMKEKGDIPEGYSVSREKKERFSLILESASTNQTSMYLCASSPAPGNAYEQYFGPGTRLTVT.

The chain couples TRBV2 to TRBJ2-6; no clear D. Trimming removed 8 bases from V and 0 bases from J, with 5 bases in between. Germline V gene lookup returns CDR1 SNHLY and CDR2 FYNNEI. The CDR3 sequence is 13 residues long. CDR3 region: CASLFSGANVLTF. The CDR3 DNA sequence: TGTGCCAGCTTATTCTCTGGGGCCAACGTCCTGACTTTC.

This chain uses TRBV25-1 with TRBJ1-2, with TRBD1 matching 8 bases. J was trimmed by 4 bases and V by 3 bases; bases with no gene match: 10. Germline-derived CDR1 and CDR2 are MGHDK and SYGVNS. The CDR3 is 16 residues long. The CDR3 DNA follows: TGTGCCAGCAGTGAGCCGGACAGGGCAGGGGCCTATGGCTACACCTTC. It specifies CASSEPDRAGAYGYTF.

The chain employs TRBV23-1 and TRBJ1-1, with 9 bases lining up with TRBD1. TRBV23-1 is an open reading frame whose function is uncertain. Trimming took 0 bases from V and 0 from J; bases not matched to a gene: 8. This CDR3 comprises 18 residues. DNA of the CDR3: TGCGCCAGCAGTCAATCCGGACAGGGGAAGGGGGTGAACACTGAAGCTTTCTTT. Translated: CASSQSGQGKGVNTEAFF.

The gene calls are TRBV7-9 and TRBJ1-5; D ambiguous. Trimming stripped 1 base from V and 4 bases from J, with 5 bases between. The CDR3 consists of 13 residues. Looked up from germline, CDR1 is SEHNR and CDR2 is FQNEAQ (reference sequence). CDR3 sequence reads: CASSLGRNQPQHF. CDR3 sequence (DNA): TGTGCCAGCAGCTTAGGCCGGAATCAGCCCCAGCATTTT.

The chain couples TRBV7-6 to TRBJ1-5, with TRBD1 matching over 10 bases. V was clipped by 1 base and J by 5 bases; unmatched bases: 2. Looked up from germline, CDR1 is SGHVS and CDR2 is FNYEAQ. This CDR3 comprises 15 residues. The CDR3 is CASSLGTGGDQPQHF. The CDR3, as DNA: TGTGCCAGCAGCTTAGGGACAGGGGGGGATCAGCCCCAGCATTTT.